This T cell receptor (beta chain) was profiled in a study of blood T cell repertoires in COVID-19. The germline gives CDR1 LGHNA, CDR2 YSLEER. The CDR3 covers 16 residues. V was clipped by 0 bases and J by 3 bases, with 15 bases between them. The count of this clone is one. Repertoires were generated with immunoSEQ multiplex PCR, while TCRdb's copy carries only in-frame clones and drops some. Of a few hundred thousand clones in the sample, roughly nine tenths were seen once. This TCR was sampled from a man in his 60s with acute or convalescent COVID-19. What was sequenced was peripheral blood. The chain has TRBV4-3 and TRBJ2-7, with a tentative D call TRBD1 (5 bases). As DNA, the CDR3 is TGCGCCAGCAGCCAAGATTGGTCCGGACAAAACTACGAGCAGTACTTC. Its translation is CASSQDWSGQNYEQYF.